This T cell receptor beta chain was sequenced during a study of low-dose radiotherapy and immunotherapy resistance in tumors (dated by TCRdb to the early 2020s). Background on the whole study: Cohort 1 received 0.5 Gy per fraction every 2 weeks, with a prescribed total PTV dose of 6.5 Gy. For Cohort 2, the dose was 1 Gy per fraction given every two weeks, adding up to 13 Gy in total across 26 weeks. Cyclophosphamide 200 mg/m2 was given intravenously every two weeks, one day before each radiation and immunotherapy administration. Eight patients were included in the translational analysis, namely three from the first dose cohort plus the first five from the second dose cohort. Starting on cycle 1 day 1, patients took 300 mg of aspirin by mouth once a day for four cycles. Nivolumab was administered intravenously as a 240 mg flat dose every two weeks, and ipilimumab was administered intravenously at 1 mg/kg every six weeks. Randomization of trial participants into treatment groups was not performed.

TCRdb records Illumina HiSeq 2500 as the sequencer. To make first-strand cDNA, Superscript III was used along with a set of TRAV- and TRBV-specific primers so that both the TCRalpha and TCRbeta chains were covered. TCRs were amplified with Phusion for 15 to 25 PCR cycles using a constant-region primer together with the adapter attached to the V primers. The MessageAmp II aRNA Amplification Kit was used to amplify the isolated mRNA, with in vitro transcription run for 15 to 20 hours at 37 degrees C. The Dynabeads mRNA DIRECT Purification Kit was used to isolate mRNA for TCR sequencing. Indexed Illumina adapters were added in a second Phusion PCR of about 27 cycles, after which AMPure XP beads were used to purify the products. In the source study's methods: Custom Perl scripts were used to pool TCR sequences that encoded the same protein, to remove out-of-frame sequences, and to calculate the abundance of each clonotype. Any TCR sequence backed by just one read was left out of the analysis. The metrics used to describe the repertoires included Shannon entropy, Gini index, clonality, richness, and the frequency of TCRs shared between repertoires. In TCRdb, the public reads were trimmed at Q25 with fastp and aligned with MiXCR, with productive beta chains retained. Here each entry gathers all rows of one CDR3 protein and keeps the most common genes and DNA. The V and J calls reflect TCRdb's pipeline rather than the authors' work. Present in this sample are about 82,000 distinct CDR3 sequences, under 20% of which were seen just once. Of the sample, around 6.3% is held by the ten largest clones.

What this sample's time point label stands for: before trial treatment. Donors were enrolled in RACIN, a single-arm phase I dose-escalation trial in which nivolumab, ipilimumab, aspirin, low-dose cyclophosphamide and low-dose radiotherapy were combined. Patients were eligible if they had advanced solid tumors that were TIL-negative. Relative to germline, V is missing 5 bases and J is missing 7 bases, with 9 bases of the junction outside any gene match. The CDR3 spans 16 residues, from the cysteine through the phenylalanine. Of the read, only the CDR3 DNA is kept; its 48 bases are in frame from base 1. CDR1 and CDR2 (SGHTA, FQGNSA) derive from the germline V gene. This clonotype was found many times. Its target antigen remains unknown. Base quality data are lacking; no much larger clone is found one base away.

The clonotype originates from a male donor with prostate cancer. This specimen was PBMCs, taken before treatment. Recombination joined TRBV7-2 with TRBJ2-1; 12 bases in between match TRBD2. The DNA is as follows: TGTGCCAGCAGCCCCCAACCTAGCGGGGGGGCGAATGAGCAGTTCTTC. This translates into CASSPQPSGGANEQFF.